The 2 T cell receptor beta chains presented below share a single source sample, sequenced in a study of response to subunit inactivated influenza vaccine. TCRdb analysed the RT-PCR reads with MiXCR anew, one entry per CDR3 protein. Of about 480,000 distinct CDR3 sequences in the sample, approximately 24% were seen once. The specimen comprised CD4+ T cells sorted from PBMCs, sampled about 5 days after vaccination. The receptors come from a man between 45 and 60 years old who received an inactivated influenza vaccine.

V is TRBV11-2 and J is TRBJ2-3; a possible D gene is TRBD2 (6 bases). The germline V gene has CDR1 SGHAT and CDR2 FQNNGV. This CDR3 has 17 amino acids. V lost 0 bases and J 1 base, leaving 14 bases between the germline ends. CDR3 loop: CASSLDPPASGTDTQYF. CDR3 nucleotide sequence: TGTGCCAGCAGCTTAGACCCCCCGGCTAGCGGCACAGATACGCAGTATTTT.

This sequence joins TRBV9 and TRBJ2-3; D possibly matches TRBD1 or TRBD2 (5 bases each). Germline CDR1 and CDR2: SGDLS and YYNGEE. Trimming pared 3 bases from V and 6 bases from J, leaving 11 bases between. The CDR3 length is 13 residues. CDR3 sequence: CASSDTGRDTQYF. The CDR3 region has the DNA TGTGCCAGCAGCGATACGGGGCGGGATACGCAGTATTTT.